What follows are 3 T cell receptor beta chains derived from one specimen sequenced in a study of T cells in Graves' hyperthyroidism and ophthalmopathy. It was RNA transcripts that yielded the amplified TCR beta CDR3 regions. Researchers ran a first-round RT-PCR on the TCR CDR3 using the HTBI primer set. TCRdb re-analysed the multiplex PCR reads in MiXCR, keeping a single row per CDR3 protein. The data contain approximately 510,000 distinct CDR3 sequences, less than 25% of them seen just once; the ten biggest clones take up roughly 29%. Input material: blood. These receptors came from a man aged 18 to 29 with Graves' hyperthyroidism.

V usage is TRBV9 and J usage is TRBJ1-5; TRBD1 might be the D (5 bases). In germline, CDR1 is SGDLS, CDR2 YYNGEE. The CDR3 has 14 residues. The V end lost 3 bases, the J end lost 7 bases, and 14 bases lay between the germline ends. The CDR3 coding sequence is TGTGCCAGCAGCGACGGGGGGGGTTACCAGCCCCAGCATTTT. Translating gives CASSDGGGYQPQHF.

The V and J genes are TRBV5-6 and TRBJ1-5; the D is unclear. CDR3 length equals 14 residues. V was cut by 1 base and J by 1 base, with 6 bases left in between. Germline CDR1 reads SGHDT; CDR2 reads YYEEEE. Written as DNA, the CDR3 is TGTGCCAGCAGCTTGTTTCAGAGCAATCAGCCCCAGCATTTT. It codes for CASSLFQSNQPQHF.

There are many counts of this clonotype. The V and J genes are TRBV28 and TRBJ1-2, with unresolved D. Trimming shortened V by 1 base and J by 4 bases, and 10 bases separated the two germline ends. Germline CDR1 is MDHEN and CDR2 is SYDVKM. The CDR3 is 14 amino acids. This CDR3 is CASSLSSRLYGYTF. The CDR3 coding sequence is TGTGCCAGCAGTTTATCTTCGAGGCTCTATGGCTACACCTTC.